This TCR beta chain was recorded in a study of early T cells in non-severe SARS-CoV-2 infection. Study overall: It was bulk RNA from unsorted whole blood that was sequenced, and the chains were unpaired. Findings and caveats of the study: VDJdb-based annotation leaned toward anti-spike CD8 responses and missed private and CD4 specificities.

This CDR3 is built from 15 residues. V lost 1 base, J lost 4 bases, and 13 bases lay in between. In germline, CDR1 is LGHNA, CDR2 YSLEER. Many counts were recorded for this clonotype. The antigen remains unidentified. Unique molecular identifiers (one per individual cDNA molecule) were attached. From the 5' RACE reads, TCRdb called clonotypes with MiXCR, one entry per CDR3 protein. The data hold about 26,000 distinct CDR3 sequences, with around 4.5% observed a single time. The sequence derives from an adult who was a healthcare worker with PCR-confirmed SARS-CoV-2 infection or an uninfected control (not recorded which). Source material: whole blood. The V call is TRBV4-3, the J call TRBJ1-1, with D hard to call. The CDR3 DNA reads as TGCGCCAGCAGCCAAGGTCCCGGGAGCGCCACTGAAGCTTTCTTT. Protein: CASSQGPGSATEAFF.